The clone carrying this TCR beta chain occurred a few times. As yet, its antigen is unknown. Deletions cut 0 bases from V and 1 base from J, with 10 bases between. The CDR3 contains 15 residues. Germline V gene lookup returns CDR1 SGHDT and CDR2 YYEEEE. TCRdb re-called the 5' RACE reads through MiXCR, storing one row per CDR3 protein. The sample carries approximately 550,000 distinct CDR3 sequences, roughly 14% recorded once. This record belongs to a study of T cells after yellow fever vaccination. Study-wide points: Reappearing after the booster were most of the clones from primary vaccination (roughly 95% CD4, 88% CD8).

This TCR was recovered from a man aged 25-40 years who received the YFV17D yellow fever vaccine. This chain connects TRBV5-6 to TRBJ2-5; D unclear. The sequencing here drew on PBMCs, taken on the day of the yellow fever booster vaccination. Written as DNA, the CDR3 is TGTGCCAGCAGCTTGGCCGGGTTGGTCCAAGAGACCCAGTACTTC. This gives the protein CASSLAGLVQETQYF.